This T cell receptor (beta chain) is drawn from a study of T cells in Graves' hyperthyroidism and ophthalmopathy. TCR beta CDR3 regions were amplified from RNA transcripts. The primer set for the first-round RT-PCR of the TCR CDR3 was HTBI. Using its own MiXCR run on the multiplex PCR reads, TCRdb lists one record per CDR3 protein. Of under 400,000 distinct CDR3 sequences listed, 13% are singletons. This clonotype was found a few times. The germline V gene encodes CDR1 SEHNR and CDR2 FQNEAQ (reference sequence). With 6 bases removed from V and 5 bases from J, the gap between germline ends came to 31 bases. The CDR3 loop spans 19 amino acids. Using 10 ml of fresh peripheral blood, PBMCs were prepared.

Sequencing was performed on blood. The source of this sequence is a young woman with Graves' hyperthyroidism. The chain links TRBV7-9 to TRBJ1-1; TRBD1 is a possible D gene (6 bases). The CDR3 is CASRGGGGAQGGIRTEAFF. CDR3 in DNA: TGTGCCAGCAGGGGAGGGGGGGGGGCGCAAGGAGGGATAAGGACTGAAGCTTTCTTT. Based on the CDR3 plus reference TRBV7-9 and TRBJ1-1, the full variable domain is DTGVSQNPRHKITKRGQNVTFRCDPISEHNRLYWYRQTLGQGPEFLTYFQNEAQLEKSRLLSDRFSAERPKGSFSTLEIQRTEQGDSAMYLCASRGGGGAQGGIRTEAFFGQGTRLTVV.